These T cell receptor beta chains were read from a single sample in a study of blood T cell repertoires in COVID-19. TCRdb's copy holds only in-frame clones and misses some; the assay was immunoSEQ multiplex PCR. This table holds over 250,000 clones, around 89% found once. Material for sequencing was PBMCs or T cells enriched from blood (not recorded which). The receptor source for this set is a middle-aged man who had recovered from COVID-19. The CDR3 runs from the conserved cysteine through the conserved F or W. The order of the fields is CDR3 protein, CDR3 DNA, D gene, V gene, clone size, J gene. D genes are given only for firm matches. Size tells how often a clone was seen (once, few, many) or the class of an expanded clone, and some rows leave it out.

CASSPRLAGVEDTQYF	TGTGCCAGCAGCCCCCGACTAGCGGGAGTGGAGGATACGCAGTATTTT	TRBD2	TRBV7-6	-	TRBJ2-3
CSASEDNQETQYF	TGCAGTGCTAGTGAGGACAACCAAGAGACCCAGTACTTC	-	TRBV20-1	few	TRBJ2-5
CATLEAFF	TGCGCCACATTGGAGGCTTTCTTT	-	TRBV10-1	few	TRBJ1-1
CASSETGTAHNEQFF	TGTGCCAGCAGTGAGACCGGGACAGCCCACAATGAGCAGTTCTTC	TRBD1	TRBV6-2/TRBV6-3	-	TRBJ2-1
CASSPIPGTSGRAFHEQYF	TGTGCCAGCAGTCCAATTCCAGGGACTAGCGGGAGGGCCTTCCACGAGCAGTACTTC	TRBD2	TRBV6-6	-	TRBJ2-7
CAWSVSPQQGRGEAFF	TGTGCCTGGAGTGTATCCCCCCAACAGGGTCGCGGTGAAGCTTTCTTT	-	TRBV30	-	TRBJ1-1
CASSQSPGGNLAKNIQYF	TGCGCCAGCAGTCAATCTCCAGGGGGGAACCTAGCCAAAAACATTCAGTACTTC	-	TRBV23-1	-	TRBJ2-4
CASSLGLENYEQYF	TGTGCCAGCAGCTTAGGCCTAGAGAACTACGAGCAGTACTTC	-	TRBV13	-	TRBJ2-7
CASSQDWVAGGPRDTGELFF	TGTGCCAGCAGCCAAGATTGGGTAGCGGGGGGGCCTAGGGACACCGGGGAGCTGTTTTTT	TRBD2	TRBV3-1/TRBV3-2	-	TRBJ2-2
CASTLKRVGTGELFF	TGTGCCAGCACCCTCAAGAGGGTGGGCACCGGGGAGCTGTTTTTT	-	TRBV6-5	-	TRBJ2-2
CASSLLTSGGTDTQYF	TGTGCCAGCAGCTTGCTGACTAGCGGCGGCACAGATACGCAGTATTTT	TRBD2	TRBV5-5	-	TRBJ2-3